These T cell receptor beta chains were read from a single sample in a study of early T cells in non-severe SARS-CoV-2 infection. A single record per CDR3 protein comes from TCRdb applying MiXCR to the 5' RACE reads. The data contain roughly 60,000 distinct CDR3 sequences, 5.5% to 6.5% of them singletons. The sample comprised whole blood. These receptors came from an adult who was a healthcare worker with PCR-confirmed SARS-CoV-2 infection or an uninfected control (not recorded which). Each CDR3 is given with its conserved first and last residue. A D gene is named only where the DNA matches it firmly.

TRBD1	TRBV6-1	TRBJ1-3	CASTWTGSGNTIYF
TRBD1	TRBV11-2	TRBJ1-1	CASSLAQGAYTEAFF
NA	TRBV29-1	TRBJ1-1	CSVVGGTEAFF
NA	TRBV4-1	TRBJ2-6	CASSQDPVEGVGANVLTF
NA	TRBV12-3/TRBV12-4	TRBJ2-7	CASSFTLIYEQYF
NA	TRBV7-9	TRBJ2-1	CASSFFEGGIF
NA	TRBV29-1	TRBJ2-2	CSAKVGQWGELFF
NA	TRBV28	TRBJ1-2	CASSPPGEGGYGYTF
NA	TRBV30	TRBJ2-3	CAWSSDRRGSDTQYF
NA	TRBV24-1	TRBJ2-1	CATSAAGAIYNEQFF
TRBD2	TRBV7-2	TRBJ2-3	CASSLNPPLAAHRTDTQYF
TRBD1	TRBV6-6	TRBJ2-5	CASSYTPGQGFQETQYF
NA	TRBV5-1	TRBJ1-1	CASSFMRGSSSTEAFF
NA	TRBV6-4	TRBJ2-3	CASSDSGQATDTQYF
TRBD2	TRBV20-1	TRBJ2-1	CSAASGRDYNEQFF
NA	TRBV20-1	TRBJ2-1	CSALDRNNEQFF
NA	TRBV29-1	TRBJ2-2	CSGKPPKGPWTGELFF
NA	TRBV9	TRBJ1-6	CASSVTHYNSPLHF
NA	TRBV5-1	TRBJ2-7	CASSLIGNAYEQYF
TRBD2	TRBV12-3/TRBV12-4	TRBJ2-7	CASSLIVSGGDAYEQYF
NA	TRBV7-2	TRBJ2-3	CASSFPGTVADTQYF
NA	TRBV5-5	TRBJ2-7	CASSLTASYEQYF
TRBD2	TRBV7-9	TRBJ2-3	CASSPSTSAPTDTQYF
NA	TRBV5-1	TRBJ1-1	CASSLGAGTEAFF
NA	TRBV18	TRBJ2-1	CASSPIRNEQFF
NA	TRBV5-1	TRBJ2-1	CASSPTPSYNEQFF
TRBD1	TRBV12-3/TRBV12-4	TRBJ2-2	CASSSGTGELFF
TRBD1	TRBV30	TRBJ1-2	CAWQSGTAYGYTF
TRBD1	TRBV5-1	TRBJ2-7	CASSPRTGETYEQYF
TRBD1	TRBV6-1	TRBJ2-5	CASSEQGAWETQYF
TRBD1	TRBV10-3	TRBJ1-4	CAIRDRAEDEKLFF
TRBD2	TRBV4-1	TRBJ2-1	CASSQIAGEGNEQFF
NA	TRBV29-1	TRBJ1-6	CNVSLGLGSPLHF
NA	TRBV7-9	TRBJ2-1	CASTGTTYNEQFF
NA	TRBV27	TRBJ1-1	CASSFAAGMNTEAFF
TRBD2	TRBV5-1	TRBJ2-7	CASSPGAGDTYEQYF
NA	TRBV29-1	TRBJ1-1	CSVDGRKGAFF
TRBD2	TRBV29-1	TRBJ2-5	CSSYRLAGEETQYF
NA	TRBV6-1	TRBJ1-4	CASRRGVGPNEKLFF
NA	TRBV5-1	TRBJ2-7	CASSRDASSYEQYF
TRBD1	TRBV29-1	TRBJ2-3	CSVERRQGNTDTQYF
NA	TRBV20-1	TRBJ2-3	CSALQGHLQMDTQYF
TRBD2	TRBV24-1	TRBJ2-7	CATSDPTSGAYEQYF
TRBD1	TRBV27	TRBJ2-7	CASSSRTGPSYEQYF
NA	TRBV6-5	TRBJ2-7	CASSLRSPGGSGSSYEQYF
NA	TRBV11-2	TRBJ2-5	CASSWGLTVQETQYF
TRBD1	TRBV5-6	TRBJ1-1	CASRETGGATEAFF
NA	TRBV4-3	TRBJ2-6	CASSQRGSGANVLTF
TRBD1	TRBV7-9	TRBJ2-7	CASSLAMDRAGEQYF
NA	TRBV2	TRBJ1-2	CASSAQGNYGYTF
NA	TRBV14	TRBJ2-3	CASSQDWTVLRDTQYF
NA	TRBV25-1	TRBJ2-7	CASSYRAPYEQYF
TRBD1	TRBV20-1	TRBJ1-5	CSAPRQGGQPQHF
NA	TRBV12-5	TRBJ2-6	CASAPHSGANVLTF
TRBD1	TRBV6-9	TRBJ2-7	CASSSRDRDNEQYF
TRBD1	TRBV28	TRBJ2-5	CASSLRGQLETQYF